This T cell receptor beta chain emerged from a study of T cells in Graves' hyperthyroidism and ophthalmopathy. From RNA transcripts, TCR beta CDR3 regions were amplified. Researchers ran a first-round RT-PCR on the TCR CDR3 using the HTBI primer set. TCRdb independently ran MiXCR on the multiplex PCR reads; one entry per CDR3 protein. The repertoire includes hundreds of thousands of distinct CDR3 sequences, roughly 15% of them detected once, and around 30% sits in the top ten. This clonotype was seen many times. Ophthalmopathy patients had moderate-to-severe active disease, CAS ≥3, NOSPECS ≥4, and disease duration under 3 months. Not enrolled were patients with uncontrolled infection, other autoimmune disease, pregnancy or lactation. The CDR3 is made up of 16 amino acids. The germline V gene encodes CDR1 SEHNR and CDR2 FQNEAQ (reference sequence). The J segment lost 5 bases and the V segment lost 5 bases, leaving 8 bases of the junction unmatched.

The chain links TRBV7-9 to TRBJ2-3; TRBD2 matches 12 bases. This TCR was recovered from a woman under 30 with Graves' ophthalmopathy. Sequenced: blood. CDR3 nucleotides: TGTGCCAGCAGCGCGAGACTAGCGGGAGTAGAAGATACGCAGTATTTT. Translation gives CASSARLAGVEDTQYF.